One and the same sample provided the 7 T cell receptor delta chains below, sequenced in a study of γδ T cells in repeated Plasmodium falciparum infection. TCRdb reanalyzed the multiplex PCR reads using CATT. The data show 75,000 to 100,000 delta-chain clones, with almost 1.5% seen just once and around 8.3% held by the top ten. Flow sorting of PBMC yielded separate Vgamma9/Vdelta2+ and Vdelta2-negative gammadelta T cell populations for bulk repertoire analysis. Input material: gamma-delta T cells from blood. The receptors were gathered from a pool of human donors (malaria-infected and uninfected, not separated).

This clone was seen repeatedly, ten times or more. The chain has TRDV1 and TRDJ1; 8 positions agree with TRDD3. CDR3 length: 22 residues. The junction had 21 bases not matched to a gene; V was cut back by 0 bases and J by 0 bases. Per germline, CDR1 TSWWSYY and CDR2 QGS. CDR3 residues: CALGELLRGRGYSTPYTDKLIF. The CDR3 DNA sequence: TGTGCTCTTGGGGAACTCCTTCGGGGTCGGGGATACAGCACTCCGTACACCGATAAACTCATCTTT.

This clone was seen more than once but under ten times. The protein held in TCRdb is that of a much larger clone and does not match this DNA's translation at residue 6, likely because of a read error; the protein shown is translated from the DNA. The rearrangement joins TRDV2 to TRDJ1, with D perhaps TRDD3 (6 bases). As TCRdb names no J gene, one was assigned here on the basis of a DNA match to germline. Germline V gene lookup returns CDR1 GEAIGNYY and CDR2 EKD. There are 15 residues in the CDR3. V was cut by 0 bases and J by 0 bases, with 10 bases left in between. CDR3 DNA sequence: TGTGCCTGTGACACCCCGGGGGGAAACACCGATAAACTCATCTTT. Amino acids: CACDTPGGNTDKLIF.

In regard to this clone: Translating this DNA gives a protein that differs at residue 6 from the TCRdb one, which belongs to a much larger clone; a read error is likely, and the protein shown is this translation. This sequence joins TRDV2 and TRDJ1, with 10 bases aligning to TRDD3. J gave up 0 bases and V 3 bases, and 15 bases lay outside the gene matches. Germline V lookup: CDR1 GEAIGNYY, CDR2 EKD. The CDR3 covers 19 residues. This CDR3 reads CACDSLPGTGGSNTDKLIF. The CDR3 coding sequence is TGTGCCTGTGACTCACTGCCCGGTACTGGGGGATCCAACACCGATAAACTCATCTTT.

Details on this clone: Translating this DNA gives a protein that differs at residue 13 from the TCRdb one, which belongs to a much larger clone; a read error is likely, and the protein shown is this translation. The chain links TRDV2 to TRDJ1; D ambiguous. The CDR3 consists of 16 residues. Germline V lookup: CDR1 GEAIGNYY, CDR2 EKD. This chain's CDR3 is CACDPIGITLADELIF. For the CDR3, the DNA is TGTGCCTGTGACCCAATTGGAATCACTTTGGCCGATGAACTCATCTTT.

V is TRDV1 and J is TRDJ1; D uncertain. The J gene, absent from TCRdb, was called here by matching the DNA to germline. V gave up 4 bases and J gave up 10 bases, with 16 bases separating them. CDR3 length: 13 amino acids. Germline V gene lookup returns CDR1 TSWWSYY and CDR2 QGS. For the CDR3, the DNA is TGTGCTCTTGGGGGGGCGGGAGTGCCCCGACTCATCTTT. Translated, it gives CALGGAGVPRLIF.

This clone was seen a handful of times. A read error likely explains why the TCRdb protein, taken from a much larger clone, differs from this DNA's translation at residue 18; the protein shown is translated from the DNA. This chain joins TRDV2 and TRDJ1, with TRDD3 matching 10 bases. Since TCRdb gives no J gene, matching the DNA to germline was used here to assign it. CDR1 and CDR2 (germline): GEAIGNYY, EKD. Unmatched junction bases numbered 27, after V lost 0 bases and J lost 3 bases. CDR3 length equals 23 residues. The CDR3 region is CACDTGGARYFDRGIRYADKLIF. The CDR3 region has the DNA TGTGCCTGTGACACCGGGGGGGCCCGATACTTCGACCGGGGGATACGGTACGCCGATAAACTCATCTTT.

In its sample, this clone was seen a few times. This sequence is one base from a far larger clone and is likely a read error. The identical CDR3 is also encoded by other nucleotide sequences in the sample. V is TRDV2 and J is TRDJ3; 9 bases align to TRDD3. TCRdb lists no J gene, so it was determined here by aligning the DNA to germline. Looked up from germline, CDR1 is GEAIGNYY and CDR2 is EKD. V trimming: 7 bases; J trimming: 2 bases; junction bases outside the gene matches: 23. The CDR3 consists of 22 residues. DNA for the CDR3: TGTGCCTGCGACGCAGGGACCGTTACTGGGGGACGCCCAGCCTGGGACACCCGACAGATGTTTTTC. Translation: CACDAGTVTGGRPAWDTRQMFF.